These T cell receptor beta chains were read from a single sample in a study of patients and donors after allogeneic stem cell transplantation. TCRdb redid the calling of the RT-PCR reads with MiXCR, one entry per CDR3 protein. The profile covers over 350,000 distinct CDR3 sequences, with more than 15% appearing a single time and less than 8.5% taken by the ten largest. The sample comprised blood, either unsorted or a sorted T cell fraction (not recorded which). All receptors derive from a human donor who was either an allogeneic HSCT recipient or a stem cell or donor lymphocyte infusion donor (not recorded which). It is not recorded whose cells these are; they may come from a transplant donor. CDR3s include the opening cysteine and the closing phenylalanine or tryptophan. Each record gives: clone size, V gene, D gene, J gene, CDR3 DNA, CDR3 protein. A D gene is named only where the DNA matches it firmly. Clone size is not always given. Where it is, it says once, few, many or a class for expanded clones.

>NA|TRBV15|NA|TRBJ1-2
TGTGCCACCAGCAGAGATCTGGGGCAGGGCTATGGCTACACCTTC
CATSRDLGQGYGYTF
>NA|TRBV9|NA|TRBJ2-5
TGTGCCAGCAGCGTAGTGGATGAAGAGACCCAGTACTTC
CASSVVDEETQYF
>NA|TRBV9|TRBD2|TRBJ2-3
TGTGCCAGCAGCGTCCGTCCTACCTTCCCTAGCGGGAAGACAGATACGCAGTATTTT
CASSVRPTFPSGKTDTQYF
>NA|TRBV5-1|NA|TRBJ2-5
TGCGCCAGCAGCTTGGAGTGGGAACGCCAAGAGACCCAGTACTTC
CASSLEWERQETQYF
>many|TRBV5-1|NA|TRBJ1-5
TGCGCCAGCAGCTTGGCCGGTAGCAATCAGCCCCAGCATTTT
CASSLAGSNQPQHF
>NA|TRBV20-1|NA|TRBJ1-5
TGCAGCATCGGCAGAAATAGCAATCAGCCCCAGCATTTT
CSIGRNSNQPQHF
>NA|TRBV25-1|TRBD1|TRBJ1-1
TGTGCCAGCAGTAGGACCGGGACAGGGACTGAAGCTTTCTTT
CASSRTGTGTEAFF
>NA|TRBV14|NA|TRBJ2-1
TGTGCCAGCAGCCAACCCACAGGGCCTAGGTTCTTC
CASSQPTGPRFF
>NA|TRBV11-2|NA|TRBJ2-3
TGTGCCAGCAGCCATGGAAGGGGGGGCAAAGATACGCAGTATTTT
CASSHGRGGKDTQYF
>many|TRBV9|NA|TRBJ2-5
TGTGCCAGCAGCGTAGTTGGAAAGACCCAGTACTTC
CASSVVGKTQYF
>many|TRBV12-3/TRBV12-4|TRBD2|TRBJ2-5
TGTGCCAGCGGTACTAGCGGTGAGACCCAGTACTTC
CASGTSGETQYF
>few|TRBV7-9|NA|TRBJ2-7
TGTGCCAGCAGCTCTAGACGAGGGCAGACCTACGAGCAGTACTTC
CASSSRRGQTYEQYF
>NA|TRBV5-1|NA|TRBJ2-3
TGCGCCAGCAGCACCTTACTAGCAGATACGCAGTATTTT
CASSTLLADTQYF
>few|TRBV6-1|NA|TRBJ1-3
TGTGCCAGCAGCGTCGCGGGCCGGGCTGGAAACACCATATATTTT
CASSVAGRAGNTIYF
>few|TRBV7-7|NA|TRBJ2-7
TGTGCCAGCAGCTTAGGAGCAGGGGACTCCTACGAGCAGTACTTC
CASSLGAGDSYEQYF
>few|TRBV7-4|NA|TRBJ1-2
TGTGCCAGCAGCACCGCTCGCGGGGATAAGTGCCATGGCTACACCTTC
CASSTARGDKCHGYTF
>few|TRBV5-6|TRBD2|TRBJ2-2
TGTGCCAGCAGCTTGGTAGCGGGAGATTGGCGGTTCACCGGGGAGCTGTTTTTT
CASSLVAGDWRFTGELFF
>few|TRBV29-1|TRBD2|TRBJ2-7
TGCAGCGAAACCGGGACTAGCGGGGGAGAGGGGCAGTACTTC
CSETGTSGGEGQYF
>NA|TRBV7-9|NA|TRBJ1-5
TGTGCCAGCAGCCATGACGAAATGGAAAATCAGCCCCAGCATTTT
CASSHDEMENQPQHF
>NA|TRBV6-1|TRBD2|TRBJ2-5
TGTGCCAGCAGTCCTTTCTGGTCGGGACTAGCGGGAGAGACCCAGTACTTC
CASSPFWSGLAGETQYF
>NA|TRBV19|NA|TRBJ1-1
TGTGCCAGTAGGACAGGAACGGGAGTAGCCACTGAAGCTTTCTTT
CASRTGTGVATEAFF
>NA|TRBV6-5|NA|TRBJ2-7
TGTGCCAGCAGTTACCGGTCCCTACAGTACTTC
CASSYRSLQYF
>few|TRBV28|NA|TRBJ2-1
TGTGCCAGCACCCGACGCCCCTACAATGAGCAGTTCTTC
CASTRRPYNEQFF
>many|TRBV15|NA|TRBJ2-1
TGTGCCACCAGCCCGGGACTGTTAAGCAATGAGCAGTTCTTC
CATSPGLLSNEQFF
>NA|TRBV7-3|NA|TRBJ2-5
TGTGCCAGCAGCCCACAAGTACAAGAGACCCAGTACTTC
CASSPQVQETQYF
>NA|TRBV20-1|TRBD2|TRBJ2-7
TGCAGTGCTCCCCGGACTAGCGGAACCTACGAGCAGTACTTC
CSAPRTSGTYEQYF
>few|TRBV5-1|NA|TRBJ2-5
TGCGCCAGCAGCATAGCGGAGCAAGAGACCCAGTACTTC
CASSIAEQETQYF
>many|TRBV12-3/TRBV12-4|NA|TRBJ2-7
TGTGCCAGCAGTTACCCGGGAGAGGAGTACGAGCAGTACTTC
CASSYPGEEYEQYF
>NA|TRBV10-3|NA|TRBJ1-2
TGTAGCACAAGTGACCGGGGGTCCGATGGCTACACCTTC
CSTSDRGSDGYTF
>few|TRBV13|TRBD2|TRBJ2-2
TGTGCCAGCAGGCCCCCGGGGGGGTCGAACACCGGGGAGCTGTTTTTT
CASRPPGGSNTGELFF
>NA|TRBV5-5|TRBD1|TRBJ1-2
TGTGCCAGCAGCCGGACAGGGGGCGACTATGGCTACACCTTC
CASSRTGGDYGYTF
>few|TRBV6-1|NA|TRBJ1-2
TGTGCCAGCATGGACCCTGGCTACACCTTC
CASMDPGYTF
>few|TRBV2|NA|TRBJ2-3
TGTGCCAGCAGTGATTCCGTAGTTGCGGGGTCGACAGATACGCAGTATTTT
CASSDSVVAGSTDTQYF
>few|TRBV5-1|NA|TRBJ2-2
NA
CASSLAGELFFF
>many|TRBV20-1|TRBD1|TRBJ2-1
TGCAGTGCTAGATTGGGGGGACAGGGGGCGGTTGAGCAGTTCTTC
CSARLGGQGAVEQFF
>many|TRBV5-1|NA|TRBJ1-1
TGCGCCAGCAGCGATTATGGACGCCCGAGGGCTTTCTTT
CASSDYGRPRAFF
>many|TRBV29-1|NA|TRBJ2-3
TGCAGCTTCCGACGCGGGACGACGGCCAATACGCAGTATTTT
CSFRRGTTANTQYF
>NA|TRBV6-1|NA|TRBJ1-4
TGTGCCAGCAGATCCTCAGGGAATAGGGATGAAAAACTGTTTTTT
CASRSSGNRDEKLFF
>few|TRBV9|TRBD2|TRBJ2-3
TGTGCCAGCAGCGTAAAGACTAGCGGGGGGCATGTAGGAGATACGCAGTATTTT
CASSVKTSGGHVGDTQYF
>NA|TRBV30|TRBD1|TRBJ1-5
TGTGCCTGGGCACAGGGGAATCAGCCCCAGCATTTT
CAWAQGNQPQHF
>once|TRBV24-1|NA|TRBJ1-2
TGTGCCACCAGTGAGTCCGGGGCCACCACCCCTGGCTACACCTTC
CATSESGATTPGYTF
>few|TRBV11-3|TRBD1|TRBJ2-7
TGTGCCAGCAGCTTAGGACAGGGACGGAATAACGAGCAGTACTTC
CASSLGQGRNNEQYF
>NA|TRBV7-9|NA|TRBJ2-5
TGTGCCAGCAGCGAACTCGGGGCGGACAGCCAAGAGACCCAGTACTTC
CASSELGADSQETQYF